Listed below are T cell receptor beta chains from one sample, sequenced in a study of cytomegalovirus exposure and HLA in healthy donors. This table comes from immunoSEQ multiplex PCR, and its TCRdb copy is limited to in-frame clones, with some not included. The sample has approximately 160,000 clones, 68% seen once; the top ten hold roughly 1.4%. What was sequenced was PBMCs. Receptor source: a man in his fifties or sixties in good health and CMV-seronegative. The CDR3 runs from the conserved cysteine through the conserved F or W.

v_call,j_call,cdr3_aa
TRBV28,TRBJ2-7,CASSLSGGPPPYEQYF
TRBV5-1,TRBJ1-4,CASSLAGTRGEKLFF
TRBV5-1,TRBJ2-7,CASSLGRSGDEQYF
TRBV28,TRBJ1-2,CASSRPRQNRYGYTF
TRBV29-1,TRBJ1-4,CSVGQGEKLFF
TRBV20-1,TRBJ1-2,CSASEGWDYTF
TRBV28,TRBJ1-4,CASNLGQEKLFF
TRBV4-3,TRBJ1-5,CASSQGTGVSNQPQHF
TRBV6-5,TRBJ2-7,CASSYTGSAYEQYF
TRBV5-4,TRBJ1-1,CASSFLEKNTEAFF
TRBV20-1,TRBJ1-1,CSARVSEAFF
TRBV14,TRBJ1-1,CASSVGGNTEAFF
TRBV5-1,TRBJ2-7,CASSFSGGASSYEQYF
TRBV29-1,TRBJ1-2,CSVEMTAYGYTF
TRBV6-5,TRBJ2-1,CASTKGGTAYNEQFF
TRBV4-1,TRBJ2-2,CASSQGRGASGGAFDTGELFF
TRBV6-4,TRBJ2-1,CASSDAATGGNEQFF
TRBV7-9,TRBJ2-3,CASSQPPDRGLEDTQYF
TRBV18,TRBJ2-7,CASSPGTGGRDSYEQYF
TRBV29-1,TRBJ1-1,CSVEDRRQGTEAFF
TRBV18,TRBJ2-5,CASSRGVGETQYF
TRBV5-1,TRBJ1-3,CASSQISGNTIYF
TRBV4-3,TRBJ2-6,CASSQDRGSGANVLTF
TRBV5-1,TRBJ2-7,CASSLGLAGPSYEQYF
TRBV7-9,TRBJ2-3,CSSSLGGQGNADTQYF
TRBV9,TRBJ1-1,CASRGDRGTEAFF
TRBV7-9,TRBJ1-5,CASSLGVGRFNQPQHF
TRBV5-1,TRBJ2-7,CASSSKWLEQYF
TRBV10-3,TRBJ2-1,CATAGGQAYNEQFF
TRBV7-9,TRBJ2-5,CASSSAYGTPQETQYF
TRBV29-1,TRBJ2-5,CSVLAGGETQYF
TRBV9,TRBJ1-2,CASSVLPGQGGYTF
TRBV15,TRBJ1-6,CATSRYGRGGNSPLHF
TRBV5-1,TRBJ2-3,CASHARGSSTDTQYF
TRBV6-1,TRBJ2-1,CASSEADQRSGVWGEQFF
TRBV19,TRBJ1-6,CASSLARRSSYNSPLHF
TRBV29-1,TRBJ1-1,CSVEGWRDRAAEAFF
TRBV5-1,TRBJ2-3,CASSSFLTSGQGGAQYF
TRBV5-1,TRBJ2-3,CASSLQELADTQYF
TRBV4-1,TRBJ2-3,CASSQDGGVAGAHDTQYF
TRBV7-9,TRBJ2-2,CASTLPGGYDTGELFF
TRBV6-5,TRBJ2-7,CASSYSGQLSYEQYF
TRBV29-1,TRBJ2-7,CSVEGRGGDEQYF
TRBV28,TRBJ1-4,CASSSPGGTGNEKLFF
TRBV4-1,TRBJ1-4,CASSQDFGRGNEKLFF
TRBV25-1,TRBJ1-5,CASSSGTGGYQPQHF
TRBV11-3,TRBJ2-2,CASSPGLADTGELFF
TRBV5-1,TRBJ2-1,CASSPRQWSSYNEQFF
TRBV7-9,TRBJ1-2,CASSHQPGADPNYGYTF
TRBV7-9,TRBJ2-2,CASSLQGRFTGELFF
TRBV2,TRBJ1-2,CASSFNPGRGLLYGYTF
TRBV20-1,TRBJ2-5,CAEAGQETQYF